The source of this TCR beta chain is a study of radiation and T cells in renal cell carcinoma. Noted time point: blood 2 weeks post-SBRT. Sample treatment: 15 Gy SBRT to primary tumor, nephrectomy 4 weeks later. This renal cell carcinoma was of the clear cell type. Profiling relied on immunoSEQ multiplex PCR, and the TCRdb table lists in-frame clones only, not all of them. The repertoire includes about 120,000 clones, about 81% of them detected once, and 5.8% sits in the top ten. This sample comprised blood, obtained from a patient whose treatment included radiotherapy and nephrectomy. This TCR derives from a man aged 50 or older with renal cell carcinoma.

This CDR3 reads CASSCSGKDNQPQHF. The DNA for the CDR3 is TGTGCCAGCAGCTGTTCGGGTAAGGACAATCAGCCCCAGCATTTT. The chain joins TRBV21-1 to TRBJ1-5. TRBV21-1 is deemed a pseudogene. The CDR3 is 15 amino acids.